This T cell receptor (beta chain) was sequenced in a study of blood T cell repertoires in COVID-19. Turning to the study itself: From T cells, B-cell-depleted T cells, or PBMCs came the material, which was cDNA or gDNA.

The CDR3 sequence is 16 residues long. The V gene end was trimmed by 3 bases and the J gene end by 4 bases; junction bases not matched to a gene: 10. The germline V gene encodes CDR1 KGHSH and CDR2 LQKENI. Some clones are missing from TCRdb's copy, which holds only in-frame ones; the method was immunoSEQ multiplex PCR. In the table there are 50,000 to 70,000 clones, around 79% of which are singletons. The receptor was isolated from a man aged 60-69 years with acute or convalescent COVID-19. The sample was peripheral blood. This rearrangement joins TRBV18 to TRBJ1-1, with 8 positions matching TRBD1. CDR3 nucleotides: TGTGCCAGCTCACCGAGACAGGGGTCAGAAGGCACTGAAGCTTTCTTT. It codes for CASSPRQGSEGTEAFF.